This entry concerns a single T cell receptor beta chain. Here immunoSEQ multiplex PCR was the method, and the copy in TCRdb shows in-frame clones only, minus some. The table includes 200,000 to 300,000 clones, 84% detected once. The data derive from a study of blood T cell repertoires in COVID-19. For the study at large: Specimens from acute and convalescent COVID-19 originated in the United States, Italy and Spain.

The length of the CDR3 is 17 residues. The V gene end was trimmed by 4 bases and the J gene end by 1 base; junction bases not matched to a gene: 11. Germline CDR1 is SGHKS and CDR2 is YYEKEE (reference sequence). The gene calls are TRBV5-5 and TRBJ2-3, with 8 bases fitting TRBD2. The TCR was taken from a middle-aged man who had recovered from COVID-19. The specimen sequenced was peripheral blood. The CDR3 DNA sequence: TGTGCCAGCAGCAAGTCCGGGACTAGGGTTGGCACAGATACGCAGTATTTT. It codes for CASSKSGTRVGTDTQYF.